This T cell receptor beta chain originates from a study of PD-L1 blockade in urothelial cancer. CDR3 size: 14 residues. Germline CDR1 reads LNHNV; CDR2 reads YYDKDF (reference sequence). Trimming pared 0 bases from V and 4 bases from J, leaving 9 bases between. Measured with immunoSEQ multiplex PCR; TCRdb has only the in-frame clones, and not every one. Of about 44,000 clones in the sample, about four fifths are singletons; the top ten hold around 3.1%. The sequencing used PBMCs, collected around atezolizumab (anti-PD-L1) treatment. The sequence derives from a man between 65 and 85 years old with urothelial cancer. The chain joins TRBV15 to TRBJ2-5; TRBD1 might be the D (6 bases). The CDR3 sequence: CATSRDARGETQYF. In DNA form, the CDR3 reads TGTGCCACCAGCAGAGATGCCAGGGGAGAGACCCAGTACTTC.